Detailed here is one T cell receptor (beta chain). Its specificity is not known. This entry comes from a study of shared clonotypes between healthy human individuals. Study-level information: There were three CD4 naive, three CD4 memory, two CD8 naive and one CD8 memory plates per donor. The study's findings and limits: About 5% of naive CD4 clonotypes were common to a handful of donors.

J gave up 5 bases and V 4 bases, and 8 bases lay outside the gene matches. The CDR3 runs to 16 residues. The germline V gene has CDR1 SGHNT and CDR2 YYREEE (reference sequence). Across several immunoSEQ plates, the genomic DNA of each subset was split evenly. Measured with immunoSEQ multiplex PCR; TCRdb has only the in-frame clones, and not every one. The sample includes nearly 1,000,000 clones, less than 85% of them seen just once. The chain is built from TRBV5-4 and TRBJ2-1; 11 bases align to TRBD2. The receptor was derived from a man between 18 and 35 years old in good health. The sample consisted of memory CD4+ T cells sorted from blood. The subset here: CD45RA-negative fraction. CDR3 DNA: TGTGCCAGCAGCCTTGCAGGGACTAGCGGAAACAATGAGCAGTTCTTC. It codes for CASSLAGTSGNNEQFF. The whole variable domain, filled in from reference TRBV5-4 and TRBJ2-1, reads ETGVTQSPTHLIKTRGQQVTLRCSSQSGHNTVSWYQQALGQGPQFIFQYYREEENGRGNFPPRFSGLQFPNYSSELNVNALELDDSALYLCASSLAGTSGNNEQFFGPGTRLTVL.